A single sample is the source of the 27 T cell receptor beta chains below, sequenced in a study of vaccination and CD4 T cells after COVID-19. Sequencing of the DNA from cultured CD4+ T cells was carried out with the Oncomine TCR Beta short-read assay. MiXCR, run by TCRdb on the PCR reads, gives a single entry per CDR3 protein. The sample has nearly 20,000 distinct CDR3 sequences, about three quarters seen once; the top ten hold about 18%. No cognate antigen is known for these TCRs. The treatment was: approximately nine-day PBMC culture with coronavirus spike peptide pools or control peptides (ViraFEST assay). The sample in question was CD4+ T cells from blood, cultured in vitro, obtained after SARS-CoV-2 vaccination. These receptor sequences come from a human donor who received a COVID-19 vaccine.

This clonotype occurred a few times. The V and J genes are TRBV7-2 and TRBJ1-2; 7 nucleotides agree with TRBD1. Germline V gives CDR1 SGHTA, CDR2 FQGNSA. The CDR3 length is 16 residues. J was trimmed by 0 bases and V by 3 bases; bases with no gene match: 7. The DNA for the CDR3 is TGTGCCAGCAGCTTGGCCGGGACAGAAGCTAACTATGGCTACACCTTC. It codes for CASSLAGTEANYGYTF.

Note on this clonotype: Germline and junction disagree at one end, which may indicate a read error. This chain joins TRBV7-3 and TRBJ2-5, with unresolved D. The CDR3 spans 13 residues. The germline gives CDR1 SGHTA, CDR2 FQGTGA. CDR3: CASSLSQEETQYF. The CDR3 bases are TGTGCCAGCAGCTTATCGCAGGAAGAGACTCAGTACTTC.

This clonotype has a single count. The chain links TRBV10-3 to TRBJ2-7, with D uncertain. Germline CDR1 ENHRY, CDR2 SYGVKD. The CDR3 has 13 amino acids. V lost 6 bases and J 6 bases, leaving 15 bases between the germline ends. The CDR3 sequence is CAISYDSAGEQYF. In nucleotides, the CDR3 is TGTGCCATCAGCTATGACTCGGCCGGCGAGCAGTACTTC.

This clonotype was recorded only once. This chain joins TRBV29-1 and TRBJ2-3; the match to TRBD2 covers 8 bases. Germline lookup yields CDR1 SQVTM and CDR2 ANQGSEA. This CDR3 comprises 13 residues. Germline trimming cut 1 base from V and 7 bases from J; bases unmatched to any gene: 4. The CDR3 nucleotides read TGCAGCGTTGAAGTCGGGGGGGTATATACGCAGTATTTT. It is translated as CSVEVGGVYTQYF.

CDR3 DNA: TGTGCCAGCAGAGAGACAGGGGAGGGAAGAAACACCATATATTTT. Translating it yields CASRETGEGRNTIYF. V gene TRBV6-1 combines with J gene TRBJ1-3; 8 bases agree with TRBD1. V lost 6 bases to trimming and J lost 5 bases; unmatched junction nucleotides: 9. The CDR3 runs to 15 residues. Germline V lookup: CDR1 MNHNS, CDR2 SASEGT.

This rearrangement joins TRBV6-7 to TRBJ1-1; D uncertain. TRBV6-7 is noted as an ORF with a role that remains uncertain. V was clipped by 9 bases and J by 5 bases, with 22 bases between them. The CDR3 runs 15 residues. The CDR3 coding sequence is TGTGCCAGAAGAGGCAAAGAGGTCTTGGGGACTGAAGCTTTCTTT. Protein: CARRGKEVLGTEAFF.

V gene TRBV20-1 combines with J gene TRBJ2-5; 9 bases line up with TRBD2. The CDR3 is 14 amino acids. Germline CDR1 reads DFQATT; CDR2 reads SNEGSKA (reference sequence). With 1 base clipped from V and 5 bases from J, the junction kept 5 bases outside the gene matches. CDR3 protein: CSARGSGGLETQYF. The CDR3 nucleotides are TGCAGTGCTAGAGGGAGCGGGGGGTTGGAGACCCAGTACTTC.

This chain joins TRBV2 and TRBJ2-2; the D gene is possibly TRBD1 (6 bases). Germline CDR1 and CDR2: SNHLY and FYNNEI. The CDR3 sequence is 14 residues long. Trimming removed 6 bases at V and 2 bases at J, with 10 bases between. The CDR3 DNA sequence: TGTGCCAGCAGAAAGGACAGAAACACCGGGGAGCTGTTTTTT. Residues: CASRKDRNTGELFF.

The chain couples TRBV12-3 or TRBV12-4 to TRBJ1-6; D perhaps matches TRBD1 (5 bases). The length of the CDR3 is 14 residues. Between the trimmed V and J ends, which lost 5 bases and 8 bases, there was a span of 13 bases. CDR3 in amino acids: CASSLRQFYSPLHF. CDR3 nucleotide sequence: TGTGCCAGCAGTCTCCGACAGTTTTATTCACCCCTCCACTTT.

This rearrangement joins TRBV6-5 to TRBJ1-2; TRBD1 is a possible D gene (5 bases). The CDR3 is made up of 12 amino acids. In germline, CDR1 is MNHEY, CDR2 SVGAGI. Trimming took 2 bases from V and 5 from J, leaving 6 bases between them. The CDR3 loop reads CASSYAGYGYTF. The DNA of the CDR3 is TGTGCCAGCAGTTACGCAGGGTATGGCTACACCTTC.

The V and J genes are TRBV6-1 and TRBJ2-5; D remains ambiguous. CDR3 length: 13 residues. CDR1 is MNHNS, CDR2 SASEGT, per germline. Between the trimmed V and J ends, which lost 5 bases and 5 bases, there was a span of 12 bases. This CDR3 is CASSHNPGETQYF. In DNA, the CDR3 is TGTGCCAGCAGTCACAACCCAGGCGAGACCCAGTACTTC.

The chain joins TRBV7-8 to TRBJ1-2; 7 bases line up with TRBD1. V lost 2 bases to trimming and J lost 5 bases; unmatched junction nucleotides: 14. The CDR3 has 17 amino acids. Germline CDR1 reads SGHVS; CDR2 reads FQNEAQ. CDR3 region: CASSLYFSRQGGYGYTF. The CDR3 nucleotides are TGTGCCAGCAGCTTATATTTTTCTCGGCAGGGGGGGTATGGCTACACCTTC.

The chain joins TRBV5-1 to TRBJ2-3, with D perhaps TRBD2 (5 bases). The CDR3 is 15 amino acids. Germline V gives CDR1 SGHRS, CDR2 YFSETQ. Trimming pared 1 base from V and 0 bases from J, leaving 9 bases between. The CDR3 sequence: CASSLSLASTDTQYF. The CDR3 DNA reads TGCGCCAGCAGCTTGAGTCTAGCTAGCACAGATACGCAGTATTTT.

This chain uses TRBV5-1 with TRBJ2-5; D gene unclear. V was shortened by 0 bases and J by 7 bases, with 16 bases between the two germline ends. This CDR3 comprises 15 residues. Germline CDR1 and CDR2: SGHRS and YFSETQ. The CDR3 DNA reads as TGCGCCAGCAGCTTGGTTCCTGGGGTTCTCGGGACCCAGTACTTC. Translating gives CASSLVPGVLGTQYF.

By its share, this clonotype is medium-sized (0.01 to 0.1%). This chain connects TRBV20-1 to TRBJ2-5, with TRBD1 matching over 8 bases. CDR3 length: 14 amino acids. Trimming cost V 7 bases and J 4 bases; bases outside gene matches: 11. The germline gives CDR1 DFQATT, CDR2 SNEGSKA (reference sequence). Here the CDR3 DNA reads TGCAGTGTTCTTGCGGACAGGGCAAGAGAGACCCAGTACTTC. This codes for CSVLADRARETQYF.

CDR3 loop: CAWGFRNSPLHF. As DNA, the CDR3 is TGTGCCTGGGGTTTCAGAAATTCACCCCTCCACTTT. The rearrangement joins TRBV30 to TRBJ1-6; D remains ambiguous. CDR1 GTSNPN and CDR2 SVGIG come from the germline V gene (reference sequence). This CDR3 has 12 residues. With 5 bases removed from V and 7 bases from J, the gap between germline ends came to 9 bases.

The chain joins TRBV6-1 to TRBJ2-5; 16 nucleotides match TRBD2. The CDR3 contains 20 residues. CDR1 and CDR2 (germline): MNHNS, SASEGT. With 6 bases clipped from V and 5 bases from J, the junction kept 18 bases outside the gene matches. The CDR3 loop reads CASSPAVPGLAGGPAETQYF. CDR3 coding DNA: TGTGCCAGCAGCCCAGCCGTCCCGGGACTAGCGGGGGGGCCAGCGGAGACCCAGTACTTC.

V gene TRBV12-3 or TRBV12-4 combines with J gene TRBJ2-5; unclear D gene. The CDR3 length is 15 residues. The V end lost 0 bases, the J end lost 2 bases, and 10 bases lay between the germline ends. The CDR3 DNA is TGTGCCAGCAGTTTAGCGTTCGCCGCACAAGAGACCCAGTACTTC. This gives the protein CASSLAFAAQETQYF.

The chain has TRBV5-6 and TRBJ2-3, with D uncertain. V lost 3 bases and J lost 3, with 2 bases in between. The CDR3 is 11 amino acids. From germline, CDR1 is SGHDT and CDR2 YYEEEE. CDR3 protein: CASSWTDTQYF. Here the CDR3 DNA reads TGTGCCAGCAGCTGGACAGATACGCAGTATTTT.

This rearrangement joins TRBV19 to TRBJ2-7, with TRBD1 matching 7 bases. Germline CDR1 is LNHDA and CDR2 is SQIVND (reference sequence). V trimming: 6 bases; J trimming: 5 bases; junction bases outside the gene matches: 7. This CDR3 is built from 13 residues. CDR3 loop: CASRNRGNNEQYF. Here the CDR3 DNA reads TGTGCCAGTAGAAACAGGGGTAACAACGAGCAGTACTTC. Based on the CDR3 plus reference TRBV19 and TRBJ2-7, the full variable domain is DGGITQSPKYLFRKEGQNVTLSCEQNLNHDAMYWYRQDPGQGLRLIYYSQIVNDFQKGDIAEGYSVSREKKESFPLTVTSAQKNPTAFYLCASRNRGNNEQYFGPGTRLTVT.

J is TRBJ2-7 and V is TRBV7-2; 7 bases fit TRBD1. In germline, CDR1 is SGHTA, CDR2 FQGNSA. The trim removed 2 bases at V and 7 bases at J, leaving 2 bases unmatched. There are 12 residues in the CDR3. CDR3 loop: CASSLNRGEQYF. The CDR3 DNA follows: TGTGCCAGCAGCTTAAACAGGGGTGAGCAGTACTTC.

This chain connects TRBV19 to TRBJ1-6, with 10 bases that match TRBD1. Trimming removed 8 bases from V and 18 bases from J; junction bases left unmatched: 4. The CDR3 contains 10 residues. Germline V gene data show CDR1 as LNHDA and CDR2 as SQIVND (reference sequence). CDR3 protein: CASGRDRGHF. The CDR3 DNA sequence: TGTGCCAGTGGCCGGGACAGGGGCCACTTT.

The CDR3, as DNA: TGTGCCAGCAGAGGCCGGGACAGATATAACTATAATTCACCCCTCCACTTT. This gives the protein CASRGRDRYNYNSPLHF. This sequence joins TRBV6-1 and TRBJ1-6; the match to TRBD1 covers 7 bases. From germline, CDR1 is MNHNS and CDR2 SASEGT. V gave up 6 bases and J gave up 3 bases; unmatched junction bases: 11. This CDR3 has 17 residues.

For the CDR3, the DNA is TGTGCCAGCAGCCAACCCTGGAGGGGTGGGGGCTTGAACACTGAAGCTTTCTTT. Its translation is CASSQPWRGGGLNTEAFF. The rearrangement joins TRBV4-2 to TRBJ1-1; TRBD1 is a possible D gene (6 bases). The V end lost 2 bases, the J end lost 0 bases, and 19 bases lay between the germline ends. The CDR3 length is 18 residues. The V gene's germline CDR1 is LGHNA and CDR2 YNFKEQ.

In its sample, this clonotype was seen once. This sequence joins TRBV20-1 and TRBJ1-6; D unclear. This CDR3 is 14 amino acids long. In germline, CDR1 is DFQATT, CDR2 SNEGSKA (reference sequence). V lost 0 bases and J 8 bases, leaving 11 bases between the germline ends. CDR3 amino acids: CSARDGKGYSPLHF. The CDR3 coding sequence is TGCAGTGCTAGAGATGGGAAGGGTTATTCACCCCTCCACTTT.

The chain has TRBV11-3 and TRBJ2-7; a possible D gene is TRBD1 (6 bases). Trimming removed 5 bases from V and 3 bases from J, with 14 bases in between. Looked up from germline, CDR1 is SGHNT and CDR2 is YENEEA. The CDR3 extends over 14 amino acids. The CDR3 region is CASSGRDTNYEQYF. In DNA form, the CDR3 reads TGTGCCAGCAGCGGCCGGGACACCAACTACGAGCAGTACTTC.

This chain links TRBV7-8 with TRBJ1-2; tentatively, D is TRBD1 (5 bases). CDR3 length equals 15 residues. V was shortened by 0 bases and J by 0 bases, with 8 bases between the two germline ends. CDR1 is SGHVS and CDR2 is FQNEAQ in the germline V gene. CDR3 in DNA: TGTGCCAGCAGCTTAGCTACAGGTGCTAACTATGGCTACACCTTC. This sequence encodes CASSLATGANYGYTF.